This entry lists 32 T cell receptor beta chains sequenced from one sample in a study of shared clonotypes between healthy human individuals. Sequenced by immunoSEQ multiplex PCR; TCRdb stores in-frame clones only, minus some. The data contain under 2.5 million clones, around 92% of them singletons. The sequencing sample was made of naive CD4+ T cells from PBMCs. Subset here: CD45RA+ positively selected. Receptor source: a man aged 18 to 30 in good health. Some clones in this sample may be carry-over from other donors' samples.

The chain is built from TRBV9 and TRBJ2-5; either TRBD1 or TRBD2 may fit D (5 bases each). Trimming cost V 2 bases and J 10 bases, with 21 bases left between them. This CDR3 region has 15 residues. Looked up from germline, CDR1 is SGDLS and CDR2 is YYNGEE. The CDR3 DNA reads TGTGCCAGCAGCGTGACCGGGACCCCGGGTAAAGACCAGTACTTC. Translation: CASSVTGTPGKDQYF.

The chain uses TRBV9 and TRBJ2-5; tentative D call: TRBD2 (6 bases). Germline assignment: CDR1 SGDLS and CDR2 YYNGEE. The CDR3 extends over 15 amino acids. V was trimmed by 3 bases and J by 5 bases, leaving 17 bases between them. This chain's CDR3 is CASSARPAGWETQYF. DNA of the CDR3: TGTGCCAGCAGCGCGAGGCCCGCGGGATGGGAGACCCAGTACTTC.

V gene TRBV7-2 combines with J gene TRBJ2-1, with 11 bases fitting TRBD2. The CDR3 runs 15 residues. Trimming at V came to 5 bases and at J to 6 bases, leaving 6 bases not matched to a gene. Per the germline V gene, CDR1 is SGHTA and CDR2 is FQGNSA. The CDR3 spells CASSLGLAAVNEQFF. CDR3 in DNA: TGTGCCAGCAGCCTGGGACTAGCGGCCGTCAATGAGCAGTTCTTC.

Written as DNA, the CDR3 is TGTGCCATCAGCGCCGGACAGGCGACTAGCGGAGGGCGGACCGGGGAGCTGTTTTTT. Translated: CAISAGQATSGGRTGELFF. The rearrangement links TRBV10-3 to TRBJ2-2; 9 bases agree with TRBD2. The CDR3 sequence is 19 residues long. Germline CDR1 ENHRY, CDR2 SYGVKD. V trimming: 6 bases; J trimming: 5 bases; junction bases outside the gene matches: 19.

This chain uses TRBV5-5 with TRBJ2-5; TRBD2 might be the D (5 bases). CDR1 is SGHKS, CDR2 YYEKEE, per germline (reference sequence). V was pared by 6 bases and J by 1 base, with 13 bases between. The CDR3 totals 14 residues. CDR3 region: CASTGSGVQETQYF. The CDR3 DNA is TGTGCCAGCACGGGGAGTGGGGTCCAAGAGACCCAGTACTTC.

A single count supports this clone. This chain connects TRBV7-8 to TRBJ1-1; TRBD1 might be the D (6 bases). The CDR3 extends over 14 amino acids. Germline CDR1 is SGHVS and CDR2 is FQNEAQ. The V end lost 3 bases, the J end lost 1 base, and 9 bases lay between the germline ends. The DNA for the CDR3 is TGTGCCAGCAGCTTCACAGGGAAGAACACTGAAGCTTTCTTT. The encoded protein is CASSFTGKNTEAFF. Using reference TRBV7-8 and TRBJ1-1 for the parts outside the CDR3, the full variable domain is GAGVSQSPRYKVAKRGQDVALRCDPISGHVSLFWYQQALGQGPEFLTYFQNEAQLDKSGLPSDRFFAERPEGSVSTLKIQRTQQEDSAVYLCASSFTGKNTEAFFGQGTRLTVV.

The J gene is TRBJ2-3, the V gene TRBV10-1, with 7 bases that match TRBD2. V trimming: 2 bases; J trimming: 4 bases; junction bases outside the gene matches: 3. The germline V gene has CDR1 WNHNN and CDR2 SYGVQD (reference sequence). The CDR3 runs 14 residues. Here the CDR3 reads CASSEAGVADTQYF. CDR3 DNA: TGCGCCAGCAGTGAGGCGGGAGTCGCAGATACGCAGTATTTT.

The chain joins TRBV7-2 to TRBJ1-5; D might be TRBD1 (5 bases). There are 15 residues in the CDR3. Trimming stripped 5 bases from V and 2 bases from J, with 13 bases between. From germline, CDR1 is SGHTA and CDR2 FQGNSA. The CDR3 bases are TGTGCCAGCAGCCTAGAGGGACGGGGCAATCAGCCCCAGCATTTT. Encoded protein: CASSLEGRGNQPQHF. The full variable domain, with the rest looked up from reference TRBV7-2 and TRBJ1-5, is GAGVSQSPSNKVTEKGKDVELRCDPISGHTALYWYRQSLGQGLEFLIYFQGNSAPDKSGLPSDRFSAERTGGSVSTLTIQRTQQEDSAVYLCASSLEGRGNQPQHFGDGTRLSIL.

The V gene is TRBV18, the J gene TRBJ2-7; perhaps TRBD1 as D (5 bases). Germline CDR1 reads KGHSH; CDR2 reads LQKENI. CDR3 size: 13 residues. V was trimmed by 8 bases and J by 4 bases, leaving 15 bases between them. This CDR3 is CASTRGHQYEQYF. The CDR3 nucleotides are TGTGCCAGCACCAGAGGACATCAATACGAGCAGTACTTC.

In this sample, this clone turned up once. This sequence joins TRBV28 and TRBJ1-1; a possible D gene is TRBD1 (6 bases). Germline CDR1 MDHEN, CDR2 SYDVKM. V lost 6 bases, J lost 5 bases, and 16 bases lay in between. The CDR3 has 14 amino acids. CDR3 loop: CASSPGGAWTEAFF. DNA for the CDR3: TGTGCCAGCAGCCCGGGGGGGGCATGGACTGAAGCTTTCTTT.

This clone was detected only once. The CDR3: CASSFPYPGVEDTQYF. The CDR3 DNA is TGTGCCAGCAGTTTCCCCTATCCCGGGGTGGAAGATACGCAGTATTTT. This chain links TRBV28 with TRBJ2-3; tentative D call: TRBD2 (5 bases). Looked up from germline, CDR1 is MDHEN and CDR2 is SYDVKM. Trimming took 3 bases from V and 5 from J, leaving 18 bases between them. CDR3 length: 16 amino acids. Together with reference TRBV28 and TRBJ2-3, the CDR3 gives the full variable domain: DVKVTQSSRYLVKRTGEKVFLECVQDMDHENMFWYRQDPGLGLRLIYFSYDVKMKEKGDIPEGYSVSREKKERFSLILESASTNQTSMYLCASSFPYPGVEDTQYFGPGTRLTVL.

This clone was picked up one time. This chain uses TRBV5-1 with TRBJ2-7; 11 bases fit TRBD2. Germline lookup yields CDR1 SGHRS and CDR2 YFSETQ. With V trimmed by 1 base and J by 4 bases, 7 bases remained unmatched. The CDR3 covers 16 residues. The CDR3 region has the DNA TGCGCCAGCAGCTTGACTAGCGGGAGTTTAGAGTACGAGCAGTACTTC. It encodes CASSLTSGSLEYEQYF.

Here the CDR3 DNA reads TGTGCCAGCAGCCGTTTCACTAGCGGAGGAGAGACCCAGTACTTC. This encodes CASSRFTSGGETQYF. The chain joins TRBV5-5 to TRBJ2-5; TRBD2 matches 8 bases. The germline V gene has CDR1 SGHKS and CDR2 YYEKEE (reference sequence). This CDR3 region has 15 residues. V shed 4 bases, J shed 4 bases, and the junction held 9 bases outside the gene matches.

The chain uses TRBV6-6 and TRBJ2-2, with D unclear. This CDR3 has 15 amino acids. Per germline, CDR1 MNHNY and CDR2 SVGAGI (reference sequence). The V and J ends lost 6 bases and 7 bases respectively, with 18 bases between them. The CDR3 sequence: CASRPPHGTGGELFF. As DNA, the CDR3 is TGTGCCAGCAGGCCCCCCCACGGAACGGGCGGGGAGCTGTTTTTT.

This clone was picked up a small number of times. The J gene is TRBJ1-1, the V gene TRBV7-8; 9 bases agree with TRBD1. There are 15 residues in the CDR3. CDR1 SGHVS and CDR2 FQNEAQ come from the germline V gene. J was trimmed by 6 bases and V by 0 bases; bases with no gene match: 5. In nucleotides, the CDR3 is TGTGCCAGCAGCTTAGCCGGGACAGGGAGGGCTGAAGCTTTCTTT. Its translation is CASSLAGTGRAEAFF. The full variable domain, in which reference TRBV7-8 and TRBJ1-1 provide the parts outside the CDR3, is GAGVSQSPRYKVAKRGQDVALRCDPISGHVSLFWYQQALGQGPEFLTYFQNEAQLDKSGLPSDRFFAERPEGSVSTLKIQRTQQEDSAVYLCASSLAGTGRAEAFFGQGTRLTVV.

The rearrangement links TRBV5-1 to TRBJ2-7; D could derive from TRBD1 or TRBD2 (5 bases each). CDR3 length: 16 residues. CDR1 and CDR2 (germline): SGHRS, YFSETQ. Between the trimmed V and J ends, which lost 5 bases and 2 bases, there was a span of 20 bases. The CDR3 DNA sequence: TGCGCCAGCAGTTCTGGGCCCGGGACGGAGACCTACGAGCAGTACTTC. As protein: CASSSGPGTETYEQYF.

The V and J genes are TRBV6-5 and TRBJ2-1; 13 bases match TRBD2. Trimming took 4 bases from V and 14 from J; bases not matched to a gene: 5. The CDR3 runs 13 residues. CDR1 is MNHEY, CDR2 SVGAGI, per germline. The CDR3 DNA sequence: TGTGCCAGCAGTTCGGGACTAGCGGGATCGGAGTTCTTC. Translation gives CASSSGLAGSEFF.

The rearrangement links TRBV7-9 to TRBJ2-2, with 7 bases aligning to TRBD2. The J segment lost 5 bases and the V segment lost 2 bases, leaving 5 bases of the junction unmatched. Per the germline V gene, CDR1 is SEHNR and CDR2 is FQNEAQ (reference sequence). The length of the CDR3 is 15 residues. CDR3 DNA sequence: TGTGCCAGCAGCTTACGCGGGAGCATGACCGGGGAGCTGTTTTTT. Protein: CASSLRGSMTGELFF.

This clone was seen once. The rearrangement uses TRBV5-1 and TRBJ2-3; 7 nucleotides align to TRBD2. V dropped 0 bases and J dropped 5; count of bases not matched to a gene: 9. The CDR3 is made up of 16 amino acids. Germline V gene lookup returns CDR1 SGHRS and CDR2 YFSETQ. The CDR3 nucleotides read TGCGCCAGCAGCTTGGCGCCGCGGGAGACTATAGATACGCAGTATTTT. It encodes CASSLAPRETIDTQYF.

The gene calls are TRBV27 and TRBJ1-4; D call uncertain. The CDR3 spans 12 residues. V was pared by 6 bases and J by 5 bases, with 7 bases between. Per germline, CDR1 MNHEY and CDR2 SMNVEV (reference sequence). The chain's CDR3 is CASSYRNEKLFF. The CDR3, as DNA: TGTGCCAGCAGCTACCGCAATGAAAAACTGTTTTTT. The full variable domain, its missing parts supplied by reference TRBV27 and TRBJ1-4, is EAQVTQNPRYLITVTGKKLTVTCSQNMNHEYMSWYRQDPGLGLRQIYYSMNVEVTDKGDVPEGYKVSRKEKRNFPLILESPSPNQTSLYFCASSYRNEKLFFGSGTQLSVL.

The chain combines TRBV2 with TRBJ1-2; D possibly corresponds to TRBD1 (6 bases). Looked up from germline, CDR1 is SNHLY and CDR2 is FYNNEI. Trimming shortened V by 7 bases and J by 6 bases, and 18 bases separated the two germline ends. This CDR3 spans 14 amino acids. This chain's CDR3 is CASKGGTLGNGYTF. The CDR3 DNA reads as TGTGCCAGCAAAGGGGGAACCCTCGGGAATGGCTACACCTTC.

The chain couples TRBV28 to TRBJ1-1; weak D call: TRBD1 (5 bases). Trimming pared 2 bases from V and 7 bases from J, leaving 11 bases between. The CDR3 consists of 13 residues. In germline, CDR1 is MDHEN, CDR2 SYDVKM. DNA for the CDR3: TGTGCCAGCAGTTTAGTGGGGGGAGTTGAAGCTTTCTTT. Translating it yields CASSLVGGVEAFF.

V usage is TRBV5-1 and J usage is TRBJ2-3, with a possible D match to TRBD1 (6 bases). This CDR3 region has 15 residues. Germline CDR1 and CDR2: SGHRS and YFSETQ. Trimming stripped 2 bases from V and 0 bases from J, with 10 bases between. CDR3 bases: TGCGCCAGCAGCTTCGGGACATTAAGCACAGATACGCAGTATTTT. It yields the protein CASSFGTLSTDTQYF.

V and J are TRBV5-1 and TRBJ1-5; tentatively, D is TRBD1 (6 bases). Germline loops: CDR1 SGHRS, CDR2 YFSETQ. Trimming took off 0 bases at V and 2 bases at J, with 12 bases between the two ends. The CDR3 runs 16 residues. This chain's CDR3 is CASSLGTGWRNQPQHF. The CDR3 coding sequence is TGCGCCAGCAGCTTGGGTACAGGGTGGCGCAATCAGCCCCAGCATTTT.

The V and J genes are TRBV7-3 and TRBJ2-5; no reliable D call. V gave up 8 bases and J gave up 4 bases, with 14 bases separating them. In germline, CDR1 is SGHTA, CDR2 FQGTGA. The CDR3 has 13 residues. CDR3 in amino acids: CASGALGSETQYF. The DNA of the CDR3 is TGTGCCAGCGGAGCGTTGGGTTCAGAGACCCAGTACTTC.

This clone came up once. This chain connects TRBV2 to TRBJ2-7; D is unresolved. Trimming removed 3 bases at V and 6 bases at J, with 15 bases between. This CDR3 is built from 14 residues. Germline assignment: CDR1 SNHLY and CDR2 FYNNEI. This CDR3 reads CASSDSRVASEQYF. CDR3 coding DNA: TGTGCCAGCAGTGATAGTCGGGTCGCCAGCGAGCAGTACTTC. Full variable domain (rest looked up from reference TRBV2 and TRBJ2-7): EPEVTQTPSHQVTQMGQEVILRCVPISNHLYFYWYRQILGQKVEFLVSFYNNEISEKSEIFDDQFSVERPDGSNFTLKIRSTKLEDSAMYFCASSDSRVASEQYFGPGTRLTVT.

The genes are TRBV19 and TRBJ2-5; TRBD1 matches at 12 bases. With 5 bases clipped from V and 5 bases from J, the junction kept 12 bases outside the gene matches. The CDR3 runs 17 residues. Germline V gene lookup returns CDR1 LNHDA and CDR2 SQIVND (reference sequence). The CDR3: CASSSHGGTGGGETQYF. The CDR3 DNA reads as TGTGCCAGTAGTTCCCATGGTGGGACAGGGGGCGGGGAGACCCAGTACTTC.

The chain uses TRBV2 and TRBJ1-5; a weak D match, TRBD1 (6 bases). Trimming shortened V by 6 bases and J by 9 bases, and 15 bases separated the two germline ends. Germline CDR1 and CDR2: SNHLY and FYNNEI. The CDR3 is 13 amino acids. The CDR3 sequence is CASRRDTVAPQHF. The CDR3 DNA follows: TGTGCCAGCAGACGGGACACCGTAGCGCCCCAGCATTTT.

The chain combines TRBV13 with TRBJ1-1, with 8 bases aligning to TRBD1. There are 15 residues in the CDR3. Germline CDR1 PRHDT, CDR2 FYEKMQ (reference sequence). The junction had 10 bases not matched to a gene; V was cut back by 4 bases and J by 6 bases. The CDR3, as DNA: TGTGCCAGCAGCTCGCCACAGGGGGATACCCCTGAAGCTTTCTTT. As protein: CASSSPQGDTPEAFF.

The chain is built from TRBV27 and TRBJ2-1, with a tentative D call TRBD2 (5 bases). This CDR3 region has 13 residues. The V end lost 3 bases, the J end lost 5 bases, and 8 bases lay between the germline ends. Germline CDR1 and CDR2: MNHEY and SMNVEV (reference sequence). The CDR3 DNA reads TGTGCCAGCAGTTTTGGAGGAGACAATGAGCAGTTCTTC. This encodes CASSFGGDNEQFF.

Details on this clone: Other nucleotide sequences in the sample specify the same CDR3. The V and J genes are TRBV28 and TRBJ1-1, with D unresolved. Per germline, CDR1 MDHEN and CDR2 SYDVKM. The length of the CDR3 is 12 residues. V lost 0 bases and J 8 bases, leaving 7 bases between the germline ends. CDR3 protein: CASSLWPGEAFF. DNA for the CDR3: TGTGCCAGCAGTTTATGGCCAGGCGAAGCTTTCTTT.

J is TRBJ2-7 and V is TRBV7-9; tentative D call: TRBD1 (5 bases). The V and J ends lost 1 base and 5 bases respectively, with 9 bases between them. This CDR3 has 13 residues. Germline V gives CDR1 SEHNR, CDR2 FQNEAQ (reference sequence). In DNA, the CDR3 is TGTGCCAGCAGCTTAGGGGGCAGTCACGAGCAGTACTTC. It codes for CASSLGGSHEQYF.